This TCR beta chain is drawn from a study of shared clonotypes between healthy human individuals. Study outcomes and limitations: Naive CD4 clonotypes were shared across a handful of donors at about 5%. Rarefaction demonstrated incomplete sorted-subset sequencing despite large depth.

In the sorted-subset replicate PCRs, around 200 ng DNA, 25,000 to 35,000 T cell genomes, was used. The table came from immunoSEQ multiplex PCR; TCRdb's copy has only in-frame clones and leaves some out. This sample carries over 1.4 million clones, roughly 96% of them seen once, and the ten largest clones take roughly 1.2%. On this clone: What it recognizes is unknown.

This CDR3 is 15 amino acids long. V lost 5 bases to trimming and J lost 2 bases, with 16 bases between them. Germline lookup yields CDR1 LNHDA and CDR2 SQIVND (reference sequence). The sequencing sample was made of naive CD4+ T cells sorted from blood. The sample's subset: CD45RA+ positively selected. V is TRBV19 and J is TRBJ2-7; D unclear. The sequence came from a man under 40 in good health. CDR3 nucleotide sequence: TGTGCCAGTAGTCTCAGCCCTACAATGACCTACGAGCAGTACTTC. Its protein is CASSLSPTMTYEQYF.